Below are 15 T cell receptor beta chains sequenced from a single sample in a study of blood T cell repertoires in COVID-19 (dated by TCRdb to 2020 to 2022). Library preparation used the immunoSEQ multiplex PCR assay. TCRdb mirrors the immuneACCESS table, restricted to in-frame sequences. Some clones are absent from its copies; in checked studies, under half trace to an unresolved V gene, and the reason for the others is unknown. The table for this sample lists about 320,000 clones; roughly nine tenths of them were counted only once. Around 2.7% of the sample comes from the top ten. Sample: PBMCs or T cells enriched from blood (not recorded which). The receptor set was obtained from a man aged 60-69 years who had recovered from COVID-19.

This chain joins TRBV4-1 and TRBJ2-5, with 10 bases fitting TRBD2. The CDR3 contains 16 residues. The trim removed 6 bases at V and 2 bases at J, leaving 9 bases unmatched. Germline-derived CDR1 and CDR2 are MGHRA and YSYEKL. Written as DNA, the CDR3 is TGCGCCAGCAGTCCCGTTACTAGCGGGGCTCAAGAGACCCAGTACTTC. Translated: CASSPVTSGAQETQYF.

This clone was found a few times. The CDR3 nucleotides read TGTGCCAGCAGTGGGGACAGTTCTAGCACAGATACGCAGTATTTT. This gives the protein CASSGDSSSTDTQYF. This chain uses TRBV25-1 with TRBJ2-3; 7 bases line up with TRBD1. Germline V CDR1 and CDR2: MGHDK, SYGVNS. J was trimmed by 0 bases and V by 4 bases; bases with no gene match: 4. The length of the CDR3 is 15 residues.

This chain connects TRBV28 to TRBJ1-1; TRBD1 agrees at 7 bases. V shed 7 bases, J shed 2 bases, and the junction held 4 bases outside the gene matches. CDR1 and CDR2 (germline): MDHEN, SYDVKM. This CDR3 contains 13 residues. The CDR3 coding sequence is TGTGCCAGCATCTTAGGGGGCAACACTGAAGCTTTCTTT. It translates to CASILGGNTEAFF.

This chain links TRBV27 with TRBJ2-2, with 9 bases matching TRBD2. The CDR3 consists of 15 residues. Trimming at V came to 0 bases and at J to 6 bases, leaving 2 bases not matched to a gene. Germline loops: CDR1 MNHEY, CDR2 SMNVEV (reference sequence). The CDR3 nucleotides are TGTGCCAGCAGTTTATCGGGGACTAGCCCCGGGGAGCTGTTTTTT. This encodes CASSLSGTSPGELFF.

This clone was picked up one time. This chain links TRBV5-1 with TRBJ2-1; 13 bases align to TRBD2. CDR3 length equals 16 residues. Germline-derived CDR1 and CDR2 are SGHRS and YFSETQ. Germline trimming cut 1 base from V and 7 bases from J; bases unmatched to any gene: 5. DNA of the CDR3: TGCGCCAGCAGCTTGACCGGGACTAGCGGGATTAATGAGCAGTTCTTC. Translating gives CASSLTGTSGINEQFF. The full variable domain, with the rest looked up from reference TRBV5-1 and TRBJ2-1, is KAGVTQTPRYLIKTRGQQVTLSCSPISGHRSVSWYQQTPGQGLQFLFEYFSETQRNKGNFPGRFSGRQFSNSRSEMNVSTLELGDSALYLCASSLTGTSGINEQFFGPGTRLTVL.

This clone is a singleton in its sample. The sample has other DNA sequences that encode this CDR3 too. The rearrangement uses TRBV2 and TRBJ1-4, with TRBD1 as a possible D gene (5 bases). The CDR3 length is 13 residues. The V gene's germline CDR1 is SNHLY and CDR2 FYNNEI. Trimming took 2 bases from V and 8 from J, leaving 9 bases between them. The CDR3 DNA sequence: TGTGCCAGCAGTGAATCAGGGAGGGAAAAACTGTTTTTT. Protein product: CASSESGREKLFF.

This chain uses TRBV19 with TRBJ1-1; 7 bases map to TRBD1. The junction had 4 bases not matched to a gene; V was cut back by 7 bases and J by 5 bases. Germline-derived CDR1 and CDR2 are LNHDA and SQIVND (reference sequence). The CDR3 is 12 residues long. CDR3 DNA sequence: TGTGCCAGTAAACAACAGGGGACTGAAGCTTTCTTT. This translates into CASKQQGTEAFF.

The CDR3 region has the DNA TGTGCCAGTAGCCGACAGGGTCCTGGAAACACCATATATTTT. This encodes CASSRQGPGNTIYF. This chain joins TRBV9 and TRBJ1-3; TRBD1 agrees at 7 bases. The V segment lost 8 bases and the J segment 2 bases; nucleotides outside the gene matches: 7. The CDR3 is 14 amino acids. Germline CDR1 is SGDLS and CDR2 is YYNGEE. Drawing the rest from reference TRBV9 and TRBJ1-3, the complete variable domain is DSGVTQTPKHLITATGQRVTLRCSPRSGDLSVYWYQQSLDQGLQFLIQYYNGEERAKGNILERFSAQQFPDLHSELNLSSLELGDSALYFCASSRQGPGNTIYFGEGSWLTVV.

The chain has TRBV18 and TRBJ2-3; possibly TRBD2 for D (5 bases). CDR1 and CDR2 from the germline V gene are KGHSH and LQKENI. This CDR3 has 14 residues. V lost 5 bases and J 4 bases, leaving 13 bases between the germline ends. As DNA, the CDR3 is TGTGCCAGCTCATCCGGACTGGTTGCAGATACGCAGTATTTT. This codes for CASSSGLVADTQYF. Drawing the rest from reference TRBV18 and TRBJ2-3, the complete variable domain is NAGVMQNPRHLVRRRGQEARLRCSPMKGHSHVYWYRQLPEEGLKFMVYLQKENIIDESGMPKERFSAEFPKEGPSILRIQQVVRGDSAAYFCASSSGLVADTQYFGPGTRLTVL.

The chain employs TRBV7-8 and TRBJ2-5, with a weak D call TRBD1 (5 bases). The V gene lost 5 bases and the J gene lost 7 bases, with 14 bases spanning the gap. The CDR3 is 13 residues long. Germline V CDR1 and CDR2: SGHVS, FQNEAQ. For the CDR3, the DNA is TGTGCCAGCAGCCCCCCTAGGGGATGGACCCAGTACTTC. This codes for CASSPPRGWTQYF. Full variable domain (missing parts from reference TRBV7-8 and TRBJ2-5): GAGVSQSPRYKVAKRGQDVALRCDPISGHVSLFWYQQALGQGPEFLTYFQNEAQLDKSGLPSDRFFAERPEGSVSTLKIQRTQQEDSAVYLCASSPPRGWTQYFGPGTRLLVL.

The rearrangement links TRBV18 to TRBJ1-2; TRBD1 matches at 7 bases. Germline trimming cut 6 bases from V and 12 bases from J; bases unmatched to any gene: 10. Per the germline V gene, CDR1 is KGHSH and CDR2 is LQKENI. This CDR3 contains 12 residues. CDR3 sequence reads: CASSDQTGLNTF. CDR3 in DNA: TGTGCCAGCTCGGACCAGACAGGGTTGAACACCTTC.

V is TRBV5-1 and J is TRBJ2-5, with 16 nucleotides matching TRBD2. This CDR3 spans 20 amino acids. Germline V gene sequence: CDR1 SGHRS, CDR2 YFSETQ. The trim removed 4 bases at V and 1 base at J, leaving 13 bases unmatched. CDR3 coding DNA: TGCGCCAGCAGCGCCTCCGGGACTAGCGGGAGGGGAACCCCCCAAGAGACCCAGTACTTC. It translates to CASSASGTSGRGTPQETQYF.

The V gene is TRBV28, the J gene TRBJ2-7, with 9 bases lining up with TRBD1. V lost 4 bases to trimming and J lost 3 bases; unmatched junction nucleotides: 4. The CDR3 consists of 14 residues. Germline V gene data show CDR1 as MDHEN and CDR2 as SYDVKM. The CDR3 DNA is TGTGCCAGCAGTTGGGACAGGGTGGTCTACGAGCAGTACTTC. Translation: CASSWDRVVYEQYF.

This clone was seen only once. The V call is TRBV4-3, the J call TRBJ1-2, with 7 bases matching TRBD1. This CDR3 has 16 residues. Trimming took 0 bases from V and 3 from J; bases not matched to a gene: 7. CDR1 and CDR2 from the germline V gene are LGHNA and YSLEER. CDR3 region: CASSQDWNRGDYGYTF. As DNA, the CDR3 is TGCGCCAGCAGCCAAGATTGGAACAGGGGTGACTATGGCTACACCTTC.

The rearrangement links TRBV24-1 to TRBJ2-7, with TRBD1 identical over 9 bases. Trimming at V came to 3 bases and at J to 7 bases, leaving 6 bases not matched to a gene. Germline V CDR1 and CDR2: KGHDR, SFDVKD. The CDR3 extends over 14 amino acids. The CDR3 reads CATSDPTGGGEQYF. In DNA, the CDR3 is TGTGCCACCAGTGATCCGACAGGGGGAGGGGAGCAGTACTTC.